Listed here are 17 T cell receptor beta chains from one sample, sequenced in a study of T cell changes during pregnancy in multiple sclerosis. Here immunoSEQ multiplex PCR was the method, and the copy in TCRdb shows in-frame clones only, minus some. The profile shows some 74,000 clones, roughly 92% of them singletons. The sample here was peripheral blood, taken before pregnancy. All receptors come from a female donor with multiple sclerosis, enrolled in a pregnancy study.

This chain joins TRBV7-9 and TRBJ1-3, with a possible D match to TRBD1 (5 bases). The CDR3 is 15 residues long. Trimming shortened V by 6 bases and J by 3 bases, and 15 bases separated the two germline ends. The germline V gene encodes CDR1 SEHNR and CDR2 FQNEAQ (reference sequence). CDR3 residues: CASSYYRDFGNTIYF. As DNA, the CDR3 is TGTGCCAGCAGTTACTACCGGGACTTTGGAAACACCATATATTTT.

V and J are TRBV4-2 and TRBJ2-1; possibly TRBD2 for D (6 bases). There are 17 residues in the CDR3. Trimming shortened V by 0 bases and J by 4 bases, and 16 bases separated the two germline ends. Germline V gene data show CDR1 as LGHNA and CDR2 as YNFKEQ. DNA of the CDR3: TGTGCCAGCAGCCAAGATCGGCGACTAGATCCATACAATGAGCAGTTCTTC. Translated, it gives CASSQDRRLDPYNEQFF.

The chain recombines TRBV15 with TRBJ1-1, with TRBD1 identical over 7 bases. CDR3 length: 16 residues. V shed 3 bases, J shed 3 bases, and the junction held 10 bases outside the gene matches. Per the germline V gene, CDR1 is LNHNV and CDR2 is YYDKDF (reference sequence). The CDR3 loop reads CATSRGARGLDTEAFF. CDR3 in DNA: TGTGCCACCAGCAGGGGGGCGAGGGGGCTAGACACTGAAGCTTTCTTT.

The CDR3 loop reads CASSRGTGKTF. The DNA for the CDR3 is TGTGCCAGCAGTCGCGGGACAGGGAAGACCTTC. The V call is TRBV5-8, the J call TRBJ1-2; 9 bases fit TRBD1. The V segment lost 5 bases and the J segment 14 bases; nucleotides outside the gene matches: 7. Germline-derived CDR1 and CDR2 are SGHTS and YDEGEE. The CDR3 is 11 residues long.

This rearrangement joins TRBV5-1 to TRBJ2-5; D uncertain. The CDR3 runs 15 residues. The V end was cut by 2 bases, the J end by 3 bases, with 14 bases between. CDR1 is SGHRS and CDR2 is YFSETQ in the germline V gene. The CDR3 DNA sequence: TGCGCCAGCAGCTTCCGATCCAATAACAAAGAGACCCAGTACTTC. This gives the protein CASSFRSNNKETQYF.

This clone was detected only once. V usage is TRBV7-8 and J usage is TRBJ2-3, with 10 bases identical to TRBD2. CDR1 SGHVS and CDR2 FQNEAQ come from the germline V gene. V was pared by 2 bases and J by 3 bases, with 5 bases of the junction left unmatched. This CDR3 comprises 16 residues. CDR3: CASSLKAGGYTDTQYF. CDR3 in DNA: TGTGCCAGCAGCTTAAAAGCGGGAGGGTATACAGATACGCAGTATTTT. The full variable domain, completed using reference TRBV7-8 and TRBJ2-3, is GAGVSQSPRYKVAKRGQDVALRCDPISGHVSLFWYQQALGQGPEFLTYFQNEAQLDKSGLPSDRFFAERPEGSVSTLKIQRTQQEDSAVYLCASSLKAGGYTDTQYFGPGTRLTVL.

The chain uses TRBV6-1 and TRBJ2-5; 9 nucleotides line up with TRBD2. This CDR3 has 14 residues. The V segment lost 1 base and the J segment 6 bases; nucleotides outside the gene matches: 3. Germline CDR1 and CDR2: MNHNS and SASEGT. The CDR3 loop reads CASSEGGRGQTQYF. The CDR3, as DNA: TGTGCCAGCAGTGAAGGCGGGAGGGGGCAGACCCAGTACTTC.

CDR3 region: CSVEDSTGSTDTQYF. CDR3 DNA sequence: TGCAGCGTTGAAGACTCTACAGGGAGCACAGATACGCAGTATTTT. The rearrangement joins TRBV29-1 to TRBJ2-3; D might be TRBD1 (6 bases). The CDR3 is made up of 15 amino acids. V was shortened by 0 bases and J by 0 bases, with 10 bases between the two germline ends. The V gene's germline CDR1 is SQVTM and CDR2 ANQGSEA.

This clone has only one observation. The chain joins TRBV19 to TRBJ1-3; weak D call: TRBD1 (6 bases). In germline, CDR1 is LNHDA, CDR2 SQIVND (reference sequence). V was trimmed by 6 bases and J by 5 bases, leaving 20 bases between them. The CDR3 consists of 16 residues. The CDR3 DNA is TGTGCCAGTAGCCTCCTACAGGGAATAAGACGAAACACCATATATTTT. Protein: CASSLLQGIRRNTIYF.

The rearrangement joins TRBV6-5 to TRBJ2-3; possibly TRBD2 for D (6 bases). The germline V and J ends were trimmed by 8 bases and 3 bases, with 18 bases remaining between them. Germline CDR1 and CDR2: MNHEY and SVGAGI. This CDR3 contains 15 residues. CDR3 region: CASGVLPAGTDTQYF. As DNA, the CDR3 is TGTGCCAGCGGGGTCCTGCCCGCGGGAACAGATACGCAGTATTTT.

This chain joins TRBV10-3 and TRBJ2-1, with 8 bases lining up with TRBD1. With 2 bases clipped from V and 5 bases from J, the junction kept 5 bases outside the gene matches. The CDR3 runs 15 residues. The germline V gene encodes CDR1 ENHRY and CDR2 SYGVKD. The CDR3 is CAISEQGQVNNEQFF. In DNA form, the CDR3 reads TGTGCCATCAGTGAGCAGGGACAGGTGAACAATGAGCAGTTCTTC.

CDR3 loop: CASSSGLGGADTQYF. CDR3 in DNA: TGCGCCAGCAGCTCTGGCCTTGGAGGCGCAGATACGCAGTATTTT. The J gene is TRBJ2-3, the V gene TRBV5-1; a weak D match, TRBD2 (5 bases). With 3 bases removed from V and 4 bases from J, the gap between germline ends came to 15 bases. Germline assignment: CDR1 SGHRS and CDR2 YFSETQ. The CDR3 has 15 amino acids.

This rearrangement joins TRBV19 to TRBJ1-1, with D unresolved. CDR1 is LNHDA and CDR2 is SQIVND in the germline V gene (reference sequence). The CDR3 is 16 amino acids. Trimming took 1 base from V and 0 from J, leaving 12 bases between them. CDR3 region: CASSIGVAVMNTEAFF. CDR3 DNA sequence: TGTGCCAGTAGTATAGGTGTTGCAGTGATGAACACTGAAGCTTTCTTT.

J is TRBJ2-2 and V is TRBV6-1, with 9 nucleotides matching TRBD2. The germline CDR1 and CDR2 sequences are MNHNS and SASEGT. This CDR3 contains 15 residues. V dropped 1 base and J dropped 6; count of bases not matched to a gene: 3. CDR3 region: CASSEEAGGPGELFF. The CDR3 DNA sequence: TGTGCCAGCAGTGAAGAGGCGGGAGGGCCCGGGGAGCTGTTTTTT.

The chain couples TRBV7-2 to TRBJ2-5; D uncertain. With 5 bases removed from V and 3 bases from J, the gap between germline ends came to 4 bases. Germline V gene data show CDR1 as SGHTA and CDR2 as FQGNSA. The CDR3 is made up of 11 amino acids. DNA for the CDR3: TGTGCCAGCAGCCGTGAAGAGACCCAGTACTTC. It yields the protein CASSREETQYF.

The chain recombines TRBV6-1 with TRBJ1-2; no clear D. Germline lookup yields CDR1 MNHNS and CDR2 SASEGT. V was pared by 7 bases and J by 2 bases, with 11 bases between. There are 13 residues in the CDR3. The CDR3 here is CASTVERNYGYTF. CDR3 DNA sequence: TGTGCCAGCACTGTTGAGAGAAACTATGGCTACACCTTC.

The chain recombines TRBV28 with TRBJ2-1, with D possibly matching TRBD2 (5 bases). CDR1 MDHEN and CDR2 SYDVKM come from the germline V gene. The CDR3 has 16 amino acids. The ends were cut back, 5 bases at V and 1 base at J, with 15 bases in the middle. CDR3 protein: CASSHTGLGSYNEQFF. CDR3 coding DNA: TGTGCCAGCAGTCATACCGGACTGGGGTCCTACAATGAGCAGTTCTTC. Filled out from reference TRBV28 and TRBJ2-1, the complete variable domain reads DVKVTQSSRYLVKRTGEKVFLECVQDMDHENMFWYRQDPGLGLRLIYFSYDVKMKEKGDIPEGYSVSREKKERFSLILESASTNQTSMYLCASSHTGLGSYNEQFFGPGTRLTVL.